The entry below gives a single T cell receptor (beta chain) sequence along with its context. This sample stems from a study of blood T cell repertoires in COVID-19. The CDR3 runs 12 residues. V was cut by 0 bases and J by 10 bases, with 6 bases left in between. Germline CDR1 is SGHAT and CDR2 is FQNNGV. Here immunoSEQ multiplex PCR was the method, and the copy in TCRdb shows in-frame clones only, minus some. The repertoire includes some 240,000 clones, around 84% of them detected once, and under 8% sits in the top ten. The chain recombines TRBV11-2 with TRBJ1-4, with D hard to call. The sequenced sample was PBMCs or T cells enriched from blood (not recorded which). This TCR came from a woman aged 45-65 years who had been exposed to COVID-19. The CDR3 here is CASSLDSGKLFF. CDR3 bases: TGTGCCAGCAGCTTAGATAGTGGAAAACTGTTTTTT.